These 9 T cell receptor beta chains were sequenced from one sample in a study of cytomegalovirus exposure and HLA in healthy donors. The PCR ran on 60 Vbeta and 13 Jbeta primers. Measured with immunoSEQ multiplex PCR; TCRdb has only the in-frame clones, and not every one. Among under 110,000 clones listed, 65% to 75% were seen once. Sequences were obtained from PBMCs. Receptors originate from a female donor in good health and CMV-seronegative.

This clone was detected a few times. This chain connects TRBV7-2 to TRBJ1-5; 7 positions agree with TRBD1. The CDR3 consists of 15 residues. Germline loops: CDR1 SGHTA, CDR2 FQGNSA. Trimming cost V 5 bases and J 1 base; bases outside gene matches: 5. The CDR3: CASSRAGGSNQPQHF. The CDR3 region has the DNA TGTGCCAGCAGCCGGGCAGGGGGGAGCAATCAGCCCCAGCATTTT.

The chain recombines TRBV21-1 with TRBJ2-3; TRBD2 is the table's D call and was not checked against the DNA. TRBV21-1 is an annotated pseudogene. The CDR3 length is 15 residues. The CDR3 DNA reads as TGTGCCAGCAGCAAAGAGACTAGCGGTACAGATACGCAGTATTTT. Protein sequence: CASSKETSGTDTQYF.

The table lists this clone with a count of one. V and J are TRBV15 and TRBJ2-2; TRBD2 matches 12 bases. This CDR3 comprises 19 residues. Per germline, CDR1 LNHNV and CDR2 YYDKDF (reference sequence). V lost 0 bases and J lost 6; bases outside the gene matches: 11. The CDR3 DNA reads TGTGCCACCAGCAGAGACCTAGCGGGAGGGCCAATGGTTTCCGGGGAGCTGTTTTTT. Translation: CATSRDLAGGPMVSGELFF.

The chain links TRBV7-9 to TRBJ2-3, with D tentatively TRBD1 (6 bases). This CDR3 has 13 amino acids. The germline CDR1 and CDR2 sequences are SEHNR and FQNEAQ (reference sequence). The CDR3 DNA sequence: TGTGCAGGCAGCGGCCAAGGGGGAGATACGCAGTATTTT. Its translation: CAGSGQGGDTQYF.

V gene TRBV12-1 combines with J gene TRBJ1-4; the table assigns TRBD1, which was not confirmed against the DNA. TRBV12-1 represents a pseudogene. The CDR3 contains 15 residues. The DNA for the CDR3 is TGTGCCAGCAGCTTTGTTGTGCAGGAAGATGAAAAACTGTTTTTT. Protein sequence: CASSFVVQEDEKLFF.

The J gene is TRBJ1-1, the V gene TRBV6-6; weak D call: TRBD1 (5 bases). V was trimmed by 8 bases and J by 1 base, leaving 11 bases between them. This CDR3 contains 13 residues. Per the germline V gene, CDR1 is MNHNY and CDR2 is SVGAGI (reference sequence). The CDR3 coding sequence is TGTGCCAGCGTCCCGGGGGAGAACACTGAAGCTTTCTTT. Translated: CASVPGENTEAFF.

This clone showed up just a few times. The chain links TRBV30 to TRBJ1-1; tentative D call: TRBD1 (5 bases). Between the trimmed V and J ends, which lost 4 bases and 5 bases, there was a span of 17 bases. There are 14 residues in the CDR3. Germline V lookup: CDR1 GTSNPN, CDR2 SVGIG (reference sequence). The CDR3 DNA reads TGTGCCTGGACCTCCCGTGGGGGGAGAACTGAAGCTTTCTTT. It specifies CAWTSRGGRTEAFF. Drawing the rest from reference TRBV30 and TRBJ1-1, the complete variable domain is SQTIHQWPATLVQPVGSPLSLECTVEGTSNPNLYWYRQAAGRGLQLLFYSVGIGQISSEVPQNLSASRPQDRQFILSSKKLLLSDSGFYLCAWTSRGGRTEAFFGQGTRLTVV.

This clone was observed many times. V gene TRBV11-3 combines with J gene TRBJ1-2; no reliable D call. Germline CDR1 reads SGHNT; CDR2 reads YENEEA. The CDR3 covers 13 residues. V was trimmed by 6 bases and J by 2 bases, leaving 10 bases between them. The CDR3 loop reads CASSYRANYGYTF. CDR3 in DNA: TGTGCCAGCAGTTACAGAGCCAACTATGGCTACACCTTC.

This clone was detected once. The chain couples TRBV9 to TRBJ2-3, with D possibly TRBD2 on 6 matching bases. Between the trimmed V and J ends, which lost 2 bases and 6 bases, there was a span of 16 bases. Germline V gives CDR1 SGDLS, CDR2 YYNGEE. This CDR3 comprises 15 residues. DNA for the CDR3: TGTGCCAGCAGCGTTGGAGGGACCCTTAAGGATACGCAGTATTTT. As protein: CASSVGGTLKDTQYF. Full variable domain (remainder filled in from reference TRBV9 and TRBJ2-3): DSGVTQTPKHLITATGQRVTLRCSPRSGDLSVYWYQQSLDQGLQFLIQYYNGEERAKGNILERFSAQQFPDLHSELNLSSLELGDSALYFCASSVGGTLKDTQYFGPGTRLTVL.